Shown below are 5 T cell receptor beta chains from a single sample sequenced in a study of blood T cell repertoires in COVID-19. TCRdb keeps only in-frame clones here, not all; method: immunoSEQ multiplex PCR. The table records almost 200,000 clones, 89% of them present only once. The specimen sequenced was PBMCs or T cells enriched from blood (not recorded which). The source is a woman between 18 and 29 years old who had recovered from COVID-19.

The chain combines TRBV7-9 with TRBJ2-2, with D perhaps matching TRBD2 (7 bases). Trimming took off 10 bases at V and 0 bases at J, with 15 bases between the two ends. Germline CDR1 is SEHNR and CDR2 is FQNEAQ (reference sequence). The CDR3 contains 15 residues. CDR3 protein: CATGAGAANTGELFF. The CDR3 DNA sequence: TGTGCCACCGGCGCGGGGGCGGCGAACACCGGGGAGCTGTTTTTT.

The chain joins TRBV2 to TRBJ1-2, with D unclear. The CDR3 runs to 12 residues. Looked up from germline, CDR1 is SNHLY and CDR2 is FYNNEI. V was pared by 6 bases and J by 3 bases, with 8 bases between. CDR3 in DNA: TGTGCCAGCAGGGCGGATTACTATGGCTACACCTTC. As protein: CASRADYYGYTF.

The chain links TRBV27 to TRBJ1-3; 7 positions match TRBD1. CDR1 and CDR2 from the germline V gene are MNHEY and SMNVEV (reference sequence). J lost 6 bases, V lost 8 bases, and 7 bases had no gene match. The CDR3 runs to 13 residues. The CDR3 protein is CASSRQGENTIYF. In DNA form, the CDR3 reads TGTGCCAGCTCTAGACAGGGAGAAAACACCATATATTTT.

The chain uses TRBV28 and TRBJ1-1, with a weak D call TRBD1 (6 bases). Trimming shortened V by 1 base and J by 6 bases, and 12 bases separated the two germline ends. This CDR3 spans 14 amino acids. The germline CDR1 and CDR2 sequences are MDHEN and SYDVKM. The CDR3 DNA reads as TGTGCCAGCAGTTTATTGACAGGACGCGCTGAAGCTTTCTTT. Translation: CASSLLTGRAEAFF.

The chain has TRBV6-5 and TRBJ1-3; D call uncertain. Between the trimmed V and J ends, which lost 6 bases and 0 bases, there was a span of 9 bases. Germline loops: CDR1 MNHEY, CDR2 SVGAGI. The CDR3 runs 14 residues. The CDR3 bases are TGTGCCAGCAGGGACTACCTCTCTGGAAACACCATATATTTT. It encodes CASRDYLSGNTIYF.